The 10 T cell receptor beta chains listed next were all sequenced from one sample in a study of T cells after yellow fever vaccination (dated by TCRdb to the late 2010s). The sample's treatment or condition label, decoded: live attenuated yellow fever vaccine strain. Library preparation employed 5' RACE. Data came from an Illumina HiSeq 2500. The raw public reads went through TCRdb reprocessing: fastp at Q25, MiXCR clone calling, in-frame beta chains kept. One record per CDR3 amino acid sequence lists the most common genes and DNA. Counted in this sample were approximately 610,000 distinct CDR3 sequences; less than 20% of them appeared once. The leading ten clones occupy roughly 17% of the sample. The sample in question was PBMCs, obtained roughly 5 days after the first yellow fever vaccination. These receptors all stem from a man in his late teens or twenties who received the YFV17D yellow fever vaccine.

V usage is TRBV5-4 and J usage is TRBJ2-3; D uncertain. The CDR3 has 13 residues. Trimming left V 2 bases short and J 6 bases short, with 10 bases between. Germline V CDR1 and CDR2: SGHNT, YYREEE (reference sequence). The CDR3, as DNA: TGTGCCAGCAGCTTTCCCGGCTCGGATACGCAGTATTTT. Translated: CASSFPGSDTQYF. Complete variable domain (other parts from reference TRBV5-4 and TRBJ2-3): ETGVTQSPTHLIKTRGQQVTLRCSSQSGHNTVSWYQQALGQGPQFIFQYYREEENGRGNFPPRFSGLQFPNYSSELNVNALELDDSALYLCASSFPGSDTQYFGPGTRLTVL.

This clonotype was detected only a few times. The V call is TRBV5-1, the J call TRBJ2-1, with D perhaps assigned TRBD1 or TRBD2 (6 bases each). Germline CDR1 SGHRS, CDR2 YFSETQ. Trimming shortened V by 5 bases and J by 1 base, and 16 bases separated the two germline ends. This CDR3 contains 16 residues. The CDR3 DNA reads TGCGCCAGCAGAGGGGGGCGGGGCCAGTCCTACAATGAGCAGTTCTTC. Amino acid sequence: CASRGGRGQSYNEQFF.

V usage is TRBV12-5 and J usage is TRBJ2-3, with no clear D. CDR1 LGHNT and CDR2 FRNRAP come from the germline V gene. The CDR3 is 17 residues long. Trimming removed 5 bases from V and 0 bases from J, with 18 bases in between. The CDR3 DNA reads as TGTGCTAGTGGTCGTGGAGCCCAGCAGCCTAGCACAGATACGCAGTATTTT. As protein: CASGRGAQQPSTDTQYF. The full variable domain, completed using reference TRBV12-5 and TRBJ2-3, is DARVTQTPRHKVTEMGQEVTMRCQPILGHNTVFWYRQTMMQGLELLAYFRNRAPLDDSGMPKDRFSAEMPDATLATLKIQPSEPRDSAVYFCASGRGAQQPSTDTQYFGPGTRLTVL.

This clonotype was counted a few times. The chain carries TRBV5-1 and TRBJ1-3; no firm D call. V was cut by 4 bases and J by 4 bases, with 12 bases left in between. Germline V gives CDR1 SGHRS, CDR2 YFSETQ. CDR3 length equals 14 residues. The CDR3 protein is CASSPGPRGNTIYF. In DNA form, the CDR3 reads TGCGCCAGCAGCCCGGGCCCCAGGGGAAACACCATATATTTT.

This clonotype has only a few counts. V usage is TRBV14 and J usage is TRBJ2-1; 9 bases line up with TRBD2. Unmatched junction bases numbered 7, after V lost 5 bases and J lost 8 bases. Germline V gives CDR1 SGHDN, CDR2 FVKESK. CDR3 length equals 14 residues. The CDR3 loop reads CASSAGLALDEQFF. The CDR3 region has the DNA TGTGCCAGCAGCGCTGGACTAGCGTTGGATGAGCAGTTCTTC. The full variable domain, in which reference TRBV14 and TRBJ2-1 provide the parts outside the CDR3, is EAGVTQFPSHSVIEKGQTVTLRCDPISGHDNLYWYRRVMGKEIKFLLHFVKESKQDESGMPNNRFLAERTGGTYSTLKVQPAELEDSGVYFCASSAGLALDEQFFGPGTRLTVL.

CDR3: CASSTGGWTRASTDTQYF. CDR3 in DNA: TGTGCCAGCAGTACAGGTGGTTGGACTAGGGCTAGCACAGATACGCAGTATTTT. The rearrangement joins TRBV12-3 or TRBV12-4 to TRBJ2-3; 7 bases match TRBD2. This CDR3 is built from 18 residues. The junction had 14 bases not matched to a gene; V was cut back by 5 bases and J by 0 bases.

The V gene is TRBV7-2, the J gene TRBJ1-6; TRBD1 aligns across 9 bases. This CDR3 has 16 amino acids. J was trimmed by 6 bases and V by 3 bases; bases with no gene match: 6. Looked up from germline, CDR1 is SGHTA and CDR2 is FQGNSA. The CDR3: CASSFLWDRVNSPLHF. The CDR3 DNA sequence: TGTGCCAGCAGCTTTCTATGGGACAGGGTTAATTCACCCCTCCACTTT.

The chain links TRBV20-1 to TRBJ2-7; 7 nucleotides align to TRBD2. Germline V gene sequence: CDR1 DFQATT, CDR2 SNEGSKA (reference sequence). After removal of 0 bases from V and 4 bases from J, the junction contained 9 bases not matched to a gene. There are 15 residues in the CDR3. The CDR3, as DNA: TGCAGTGCTAGAGACTTCTCGGGGGGTCCTTACGAGCAGTACTTC. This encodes CSARDFSGGPYEQYF.

This CDR3 reads CASSLATGIDTQYF. The CDR3 bases are TGCGCCAGCAGCTTGGCCACAGGGATAGATACGCAGTATTTT. V and J are TRBV5-1 and TRBJ2-3; TRBD1 might be the D (6 bases). This CDR3 has 14 amino acids. V lost 0 bases, J lost 5 bases, and 10 bases lay in between. The germline V gene encodes CDR1 SGHRS and CDR2 YFSETQ.

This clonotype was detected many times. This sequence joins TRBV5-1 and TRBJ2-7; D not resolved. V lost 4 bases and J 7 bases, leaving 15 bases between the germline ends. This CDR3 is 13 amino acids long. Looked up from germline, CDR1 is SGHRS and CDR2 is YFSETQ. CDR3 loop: CASSRLVEEEQYF. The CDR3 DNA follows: TGCGCCAGCAGCCGCTTAGTTGAGGAAGAGCAGTACTTC.